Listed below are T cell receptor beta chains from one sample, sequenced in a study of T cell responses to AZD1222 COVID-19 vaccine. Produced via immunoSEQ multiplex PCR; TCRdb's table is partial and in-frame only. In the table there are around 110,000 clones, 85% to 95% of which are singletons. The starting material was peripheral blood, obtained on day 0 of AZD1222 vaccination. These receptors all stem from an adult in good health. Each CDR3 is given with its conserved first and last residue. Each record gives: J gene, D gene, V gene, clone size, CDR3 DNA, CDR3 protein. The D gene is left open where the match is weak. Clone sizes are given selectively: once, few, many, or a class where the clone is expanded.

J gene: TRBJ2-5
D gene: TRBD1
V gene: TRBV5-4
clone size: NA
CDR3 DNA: TGTGCCAGCAGCTCTACAGGGGTGCGGGCAAGGGAGACCCAGTACTTC
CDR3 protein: CASSSTGVRARETQYF

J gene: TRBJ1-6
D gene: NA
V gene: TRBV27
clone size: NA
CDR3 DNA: TGTGCCAGCAGATATCCACGGGGGCCTTCACCCCTCCACTTT
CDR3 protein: CASRYPRGPSPLHF

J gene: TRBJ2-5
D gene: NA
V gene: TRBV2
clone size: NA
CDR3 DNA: TGTGCCAGCACCCTAGGGGAGACCCAGTACTTC
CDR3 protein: CASTLGETQYF

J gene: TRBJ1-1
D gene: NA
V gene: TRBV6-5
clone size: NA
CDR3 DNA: TGTGCCAGCAAGGTGCGCCTGTCCTCTGAAGCTTTCTTT
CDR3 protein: CASKVRLSSEAFF

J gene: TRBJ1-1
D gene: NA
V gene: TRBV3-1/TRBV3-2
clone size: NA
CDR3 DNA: TGTGCCAGCAGCCTACGGGGAAGACAGACTCCCGGAGTTGAAGCTTTCTTT
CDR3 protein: CASSLRGRQTPGVEAFF

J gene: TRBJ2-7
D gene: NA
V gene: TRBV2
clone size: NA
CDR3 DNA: TGTGCCAGCAGTGAGCTTACCGGGACGGAGAGCTCCTACGAGCAGTACTTC
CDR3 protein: CASSELTGTESSYEQYF

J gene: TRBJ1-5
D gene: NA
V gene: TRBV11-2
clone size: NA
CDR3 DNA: TGTGCCAGCAGCCCGGGGGGCCGCAATCAGCCCCAGCATTTT
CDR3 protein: CASSPGGRNQPQHF

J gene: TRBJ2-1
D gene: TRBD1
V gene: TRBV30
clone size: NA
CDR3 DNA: TGTGCCTGGAGCGCACAGGGGAATGAGCAGTTCTTC
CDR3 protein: CAWSAQGNEQFF

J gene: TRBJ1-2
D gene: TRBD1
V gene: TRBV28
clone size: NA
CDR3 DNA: TGTGCCAGCAGTCAACAGGGGGCTGGAGAGGGCTACACCTTC
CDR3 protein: CASSQQGAGEGYTF

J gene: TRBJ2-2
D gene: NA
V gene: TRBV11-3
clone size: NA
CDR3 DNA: TGTGCCAGCAGCTTGGGAATCGACCGACCGACCGGGGAGCTGTTTTTT
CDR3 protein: CASSLGIDRPTGELFF

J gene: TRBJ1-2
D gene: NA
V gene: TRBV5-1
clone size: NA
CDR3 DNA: TGCGCCAGCAGCCCCGAGGGTAGGAGCTCCTATGGCTACACCTTC
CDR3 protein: CASSPEGRSSYGYTF

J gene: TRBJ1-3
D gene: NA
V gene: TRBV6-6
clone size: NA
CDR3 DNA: TGTGCCAGCAACCGGGAGGGGCAGGGTGGAAACACCATATATTTT
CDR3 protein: CASNREGQGGNTIYF

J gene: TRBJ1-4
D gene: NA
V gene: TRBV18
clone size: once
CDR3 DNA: TGTGCCAGCCCCCCCCCGTTGGGACTGTTTTTT
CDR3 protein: CASPPPLGLFF

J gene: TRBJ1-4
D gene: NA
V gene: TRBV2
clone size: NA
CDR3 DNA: TGTGCCAGCATCAGGGATCATGCAACTAATGAAAAACTGTTTTTT
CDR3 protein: CASIRDHATNEKLFF

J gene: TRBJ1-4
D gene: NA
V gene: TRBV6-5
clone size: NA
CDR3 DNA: TGTGCCAGCAGTATGGGTGTAGATGAAAAACTGTTTTTT
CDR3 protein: CASSMGVDEKLFF

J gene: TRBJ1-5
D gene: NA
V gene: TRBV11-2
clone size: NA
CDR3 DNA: TGTGCCAGCAGCTTAGATCCAGGGAGCAATCAGCCCCAGCATTTT
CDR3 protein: CASSLDPGSNQPQHF

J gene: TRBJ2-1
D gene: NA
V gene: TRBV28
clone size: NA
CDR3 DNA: TGTGCCAGCAGGGGGAACAATGAGCAGTTCTTC
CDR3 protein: CASRGNNEQFF

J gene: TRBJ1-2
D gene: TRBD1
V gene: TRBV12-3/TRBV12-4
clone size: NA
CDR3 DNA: TGTGCCAGCAGGACAGCGGGACAGGGTGCCTACACCTTC
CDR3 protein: CASRTAGQGAYTF

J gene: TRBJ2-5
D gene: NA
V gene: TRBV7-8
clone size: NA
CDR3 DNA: TGTGCCAGCAGCTTAAAAGAGACCCAGTACTTC
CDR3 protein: CASSLKETQYF

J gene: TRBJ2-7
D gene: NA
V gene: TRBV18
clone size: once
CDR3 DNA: TGTGCCAGCTCACCCCCGAGGACAACAGTCTACGAGCAGTACTTC
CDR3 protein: CASSPPRTTVYEQYF

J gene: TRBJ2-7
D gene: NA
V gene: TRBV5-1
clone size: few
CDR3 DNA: TGCGCCAGCAGCTTGGCCTCCTCCGGGACTCCCTCCTACGAGCAGTACTTC
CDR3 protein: CASSLASSGTPSYEQYF

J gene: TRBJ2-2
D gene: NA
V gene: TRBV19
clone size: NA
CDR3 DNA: TGTGCCAGTAGTATCTTCCCCCCGGGGGAGCTGTTTTTT
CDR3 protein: CASSIFPPGELFF

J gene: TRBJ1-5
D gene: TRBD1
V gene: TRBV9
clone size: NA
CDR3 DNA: TGTGCCAGCAGCGTAGTGGACAGGGTGGGGGATCAGCCCCAGCATTTT
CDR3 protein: CASSVVDRVGDQPQHF

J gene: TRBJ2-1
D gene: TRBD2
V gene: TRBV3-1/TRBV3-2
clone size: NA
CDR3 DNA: TGTGCCAGCAGCTCGGCCGGGGGGGATTCTGGTCAGTTCTTC
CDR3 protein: CASSSAGGDSGQFF

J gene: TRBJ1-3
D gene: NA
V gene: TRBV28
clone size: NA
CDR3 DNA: TGTGCCAGCTGCCCTTTGGATATCTGGGGAAACACCATATATTTT
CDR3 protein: CASCPLDIWGNTIYF

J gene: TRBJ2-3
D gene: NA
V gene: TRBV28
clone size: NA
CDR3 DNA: TGTGCCAGCAGTTCGACAAAGAAAAAAGTGGATACGCAGTATTTT
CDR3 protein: CASSSTKKKVDTQYF

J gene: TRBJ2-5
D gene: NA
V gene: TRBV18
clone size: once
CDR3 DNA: TGTGCCAGCTCACCAGAGTTAGAAGAGACCCAGTACTTC
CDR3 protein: CASSPELEETQYF

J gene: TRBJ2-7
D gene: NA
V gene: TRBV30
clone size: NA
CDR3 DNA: TGTGCCTGGAGACCCGACTCTTATTCTTACGAGCAGTACTTC
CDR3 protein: CAWRPDSYSYEQYF

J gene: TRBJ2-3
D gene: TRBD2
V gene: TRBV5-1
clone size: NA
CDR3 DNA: TGCGCCAGCAGCTTGGGGTTAGCGGGAAACACAGATACGCAGTATTTT
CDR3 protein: CASSLGLAGNTDTQYF

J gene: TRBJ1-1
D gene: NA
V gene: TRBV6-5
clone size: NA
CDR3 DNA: TGTGCCAGCAGCTATTGGGGAGAGAACACTGAAGCTTTCTTT
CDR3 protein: CASSYWGENTEAFF

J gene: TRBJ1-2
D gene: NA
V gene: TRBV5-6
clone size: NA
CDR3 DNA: TGTGCCAGCAGCCGTATCAGGGGAAGCTATGGCTACACCTTC
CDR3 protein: CASSRIRGSYGYTF

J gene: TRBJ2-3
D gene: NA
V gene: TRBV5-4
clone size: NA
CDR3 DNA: TGTGCCAGCAGCACGGGGACCCCTACGCAGTATTTT
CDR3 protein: CASSTGTPTQYF

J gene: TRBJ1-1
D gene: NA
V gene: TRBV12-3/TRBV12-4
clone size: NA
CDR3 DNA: TGTGCCACCCGGATGGCGACTGAAGCTTTCTTT
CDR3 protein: CATRMATEAFF

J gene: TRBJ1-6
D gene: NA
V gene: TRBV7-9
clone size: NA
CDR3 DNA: TGTGCCAGCAGCTTAGATCAGGGTTATTCACCCCTCCACTTT
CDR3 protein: CASSLDQGYSPLHF

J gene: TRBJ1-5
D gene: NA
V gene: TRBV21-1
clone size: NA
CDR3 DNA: TGTGCCAGCAGCAAAGCTCGGCGGAGTCAGCCCCAGCATTTT
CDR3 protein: CASSKARRSQPQHF

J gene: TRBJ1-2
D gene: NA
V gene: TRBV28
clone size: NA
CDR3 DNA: TGTGCCAGCAAGGGGCCAGGTAGAGTCGGAAACTATGGCTACACCTTC
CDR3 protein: CASKGPGRVGNYGYTF

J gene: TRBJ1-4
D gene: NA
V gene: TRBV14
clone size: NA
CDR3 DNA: TGTGCCAGCAGCCAAGGGAGGGGAAGATGGGAAAAACTGTTTTTT
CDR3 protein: CASSQGRGRWEKLFF

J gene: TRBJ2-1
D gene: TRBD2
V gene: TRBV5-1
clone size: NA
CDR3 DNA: TGCGCCAGCAGCTTGGTGGAGACTAGCGGGAACGGTGAGCAGTTCTTC
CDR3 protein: CASSLVETSGNGEQFF

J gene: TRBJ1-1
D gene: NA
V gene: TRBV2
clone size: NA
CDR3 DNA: TGTGCCAGCAGTCTGGCCCCAAAGAACACTGAAGCTTTCTTT
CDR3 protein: CASSLAPKNTEAFF

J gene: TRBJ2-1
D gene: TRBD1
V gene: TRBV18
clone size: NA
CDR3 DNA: TGTGCCAGCTCGCCCAACAGGGGGCGCTACAATGAGCAGTTCTTC
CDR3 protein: CASSPNRGRYNEQFF

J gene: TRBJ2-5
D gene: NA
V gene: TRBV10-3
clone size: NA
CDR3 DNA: TGTGCCATCAAAGGGGGAGGGGAGACCCAGTACTTC
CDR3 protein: CAIKGGGETQYF

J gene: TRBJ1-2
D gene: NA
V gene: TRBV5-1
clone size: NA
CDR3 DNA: TGCGCCAGCAGCCCCGAAGCGGGTAACTATGGCTACACCTTC
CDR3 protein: CASSPEAGNYGYTF

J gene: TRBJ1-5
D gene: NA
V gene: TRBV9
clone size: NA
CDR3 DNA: TGTGCCAGCAGCGTAGGCCCAGCGGGCAATCAGCCCCAGCATTTT
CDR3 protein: CASSVGPAGNQPQHF

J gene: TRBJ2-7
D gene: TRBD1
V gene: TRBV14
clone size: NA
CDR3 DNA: TGTGCCAGCAGCCAACGAGCAGGGGGCGAACCCGAGCAGTACTTC
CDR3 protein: CASSQRAGGEPEQYF

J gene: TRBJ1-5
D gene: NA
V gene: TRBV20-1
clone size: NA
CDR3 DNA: TGCAGTGCTAGTGCGTCTACCGATCAGCCCCAGCATTTT
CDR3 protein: CSASASTDQPQHF

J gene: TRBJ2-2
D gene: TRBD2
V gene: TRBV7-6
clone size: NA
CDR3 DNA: TGTGCCAGCAGCTCGCGCGTCGGCAGCAAGACTAGCGGATACACCGGGGAGCTGTTTTTT
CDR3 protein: CASSSRVGSKTSGYTGELFF

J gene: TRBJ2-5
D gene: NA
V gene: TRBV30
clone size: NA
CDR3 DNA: TGTGCCTGGGCTCGACAGTACCAAGAGACCCAGTACTTC
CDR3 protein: CAWARQYQETQYF

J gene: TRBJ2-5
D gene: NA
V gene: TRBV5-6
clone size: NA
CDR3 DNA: TGTGCCAGCAGCTCGACCGCGGACGGCTTACAAGAGACCCAGTACTTC
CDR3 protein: CASSSTADGLQETQYF